This T cell receptor (beta chain) was observed in a study of memory CD4+ T cells and cytomegalovirus serostatus. The sort gate was single viable CD3+CD4+CD8-CD45RO+ cells for memory CD4+ T cells. TCRdb keeps only in-frame clones here, not all; method: immunoSEQ multiplex PCR. The table includes around 50,000 clones, roughly 78% detected once. A word on this clone: Other DNA sequences from this sample encode an identical CDR3 as well.

This CDR3 has 12 residues. Germline CDR1 is SNHLY and CDR2 is FYNNEI. Trimming took 5 bases from V and 3 from J, leaving 6 bases between them. The TCR comes from an adult in good health and CMV-seronegative. This chain connects TRBV2 to TRBJ2-3; D ambiguous. The specimen sequenced was memory CD4+ T cells from blood. The CDR3 here is CASSYSTDTQYF. The CDR3 region has the DNA TGTGCCAGCAGTTACAGTACAGATACGCAGTATTTT.